What follows are 28 T cell receptor beta chains derived from one specimen sequenced in a study of T cell repertoires in cytomegalovirus infection. Their antigens remain unidentified. MiXCR was run by TCRdb on the reads, yielding one entry per CDR3 protein. The data show under 450,000 distinct CDR3 sequences, nearly 35% seen once. The specimen was cultured PBMCs, collected from culture after CMV antigen stimulation. The receptor source for this set is a human donor in good health (CMV status not recorded). Some clones in this sample may be carry-over from other donors' samples.

This chain connects TRBV10-3 to TRBJ1-1; D not certain. V shed 4 bases and J shed 2 bases, with 17 bases lying between them. This CDR3 has 16 amino acids. Per germline, CDR1 ENHRY and CDR2 SYGVKD. The CDR3 region is CAISGTGGILNTEAFF. CDR3 in DNA: TGTGCCATCAGTGGGACTGGAGGGATTCTCAACACTGAAGCTTTCTTT.

In its sample, this clonotype was seen many times. The genes are TRBV7-2 and TRBJ1-1; D possibly corresponds to TRBD1 (5 bases). CDR1 is SGHTA, CDR2 FQGNSA, per germline. V was clipped by 1 base and J by 6 bases, with 12 bases between them. The CDR3 runs 14 residues. CDR3 nucleotide sequence: TGTGCCAGCAGCTTAGTCTCGGGGGTAGCTGAAGCTTTCTTT. This translates into CASSLVSGVAEAFF. The entire variable domain, with the rest obtained from reference TRBV7-2 and TRBJ1-1, is as follows: GAGVSQSPSNKVTEKGKDVELRCDPISGHTALYWYRQSLGQGLEFLIYFQGNSAPDKSGLPSDRFSAERTGGSVSTLTIQRTQQEDSAVYLCASSLVSGVAEAFFGQGTRLTVV.

This chain connects TRBV11-2 to TRBJ2-5; TRBD1 agrees at 9 bases. This CDR3 region has 15 residues. The germline gives CDR1 SGHAT, CDR2 FQNNGV. Trimming at V came to 5 bases and at J to 4 bases, leaving 8 bases not matched to a gene. CDR3 coding DNA: TGTGCCAGCAGCCAACAGGGGGCGCAAATAGAGACCCAGTACTTC. It codes for CASSQQGAQIETQYF.

The chain employs TRBV29-1 and TRBJ2-2; 7 bases agree with TRBD1. Germline V lookup: CDR1 SQVTM, CDR2 ANQGSEA. The CDR3 spans 14 residues. The V gene end was trimmed by 4 bases and the J gene end by 2 bases; junction bases not matched to a gene: 4. In nucleotides, the CDR3 is TGCAGCGTTGTTGGGACAGTAAACACCGGGGAGCTGTTTTTT. Translated, it gives CSVVGTVNTGELFF.

The V call is TRBV6-2 or TRBV6-3, the J call TRBJ1-2; weak D call: TRBD1 (5 bases). The V and J ends lost 4 bases and 2 bases respectively, with 14 bases between them. CDR3 length: 15 residues. The germline CDR1 and CDR2 sequences are MNHEY and SVGEGT. The CDR3 DNA reads as TGTGCCAGCAGTTCCATCCGGACAATAAACTATGGCTACACCTTC. It codes for CASSSIRTINYGYTF.

The table lists this clonotype with many counts. The chain carries TRBV9 and TRBJ2-4; weak D call: TRBD1 (6 bases). The germline V gene has CDR1 SGDLS and CDR2 YYNGEE. The CDR3 is made up of 15 amino acids. Trimming removed 2 bases at V and 8 bases at J, with 17 bases between. The CDR3 sequence is CASSVQGGSVDIQYF. The DNA for the CDR3 is TGTGCCAGCAGCGTCCAAGGGGGTAGCGTGGACATTCAGTACTTC.

In this sample, this clonotype turned up a few times. Possible read error: a much larger clone is one base away. V and J are TRBV11-1 and TRBJ2-3; 13 bases are shared with TRBD2. The germline CDR1 and CDR2 sequences are SGHAT and FQDESV (reference sequence). The CDR3 loop spans 15 amino acids. After removal of 5 bases from V and 4 bases from J, the junction contained 3 bases not matched to a gene. CDR3 bases: TGTGCCAGCAGCACTAGCGGGAGGGCCTCAGATACGCAGTATTTT. Translating it yields CASSTSGRASDTQYF.

The V and J genes are TRBV12-3 or TRBV12-4 and TRBJ2-5; 10 nucleotides agree with TRBD2. This CDR3 is built from 14 residues. V lost 4 bases, J lost 7 bases, and 6 bases stayed unmatched. The CDR3 DNA sequence: TGTGCCAGCAGTTCTAGCGGGAGAATTGTGACCCAGTACTTC. Encoded protein: CASSSSGRIVTQYF.

This clonotype was counted a few times. V gene TRBV11-2 combines with J gene TRBJ2-5; 9 positions match TRBD1. Germline trimming cut 3 bases from V and 1 base from J; bases unmatched to any gene: 6. Germline CDR1 and CDR2: SGHAT and FQNNGV. The CDR3 consists of 16 residues. The CDR3 is CASSFGTGTIQETQYF. CDR3 DNA sequence: TGTGCCAGCAGCTTTGGGACAGGGACTATCCAAGAGACCCAGTACTTC. The full variable domain, its missing parts supplied by reference TRBV11-2 and TRBJ2-5, is EAGVAQSPRYKIIEKRQSVAFWCNPISGHATLYWYQQILGQGPKLLIQFQNNGVVDDSQLPKDRFSAERLKGVDSTLKIQPAKLEDSAVYLCASSFGTGTIQETQYFGPGTRLLVL.

In this sample, this clonotype turned up a few times. This chain connects TRBV7-8 to TRBJ1-4, with 9 nucleotides matching TRBD1. V dropped 4 bases and J dropped 8; count of bases not matched to a gene: 14. The CDR3 totals 17 residues. Germline V gene lookup returns CDR1 SGHVS and CDR2 FQNEAQ. The CDR3 DNA sequence: TGTGCCAGCAGCTCCCAATTTTTGACAGGGGGAGCAGAAAAACTGTTTTTT. Translation gives CASSSQFLTGGAEKLFF.

In its sample, this clonotype was seen a few times. The rearrangement joins TRBV24-1 to TRBJ2-5; TRBD1 is a possible D gene (6 bases). CDR3 length equals 14 residues. Trimming pared 3 bases from V and 7 bases from J, leaving 14 bases between. Germline lookup yields CDR1 KGHDR and CDR2 SFDVKD. The CDR3 DNA sequence: TGTGCCACCAGTGATAGAAGGGGGAAAGTGACCCAGTACTTC. It codes for CATSDRRGKVTQYF.

The chain uses TRBV20-1 and TRBJ2-1, with TRBD2 matching 8 bases. Germline CDR1 reads DFQATT; CDR2 reads SNEGSKA (reference sequence). V dropped 0 bases and J dropped 2; count of bases not matched to a gene: 3. CDR3 length equals 15 residues. The CDR3 loop is CSARDRGGTYNEQFF. The CDR3 nucleotides read TGCAGTGCTAGAGACCGGGGGGGGACCTACAATGAGCAGTTCTTC.

The V and J genes are TRBV7-6 and TRBJ2-5; 7 nucleotides align to TRBD1. V dropped 2 bases and J dropped 2; count of bases not matched to a gene: 5. This CDR3 spans 15 amino acids. CDR1 and CDR2 (germline): SGHVS, FNYEAQ. CDR3 in DNA: TGTGCCAGCAGCTTAAGACAGGGTCTTCAAGAGACCCAGTACTTC. Encoded protein: CASSLRQGLQETQYF.

The V gene is TRBV5-1, the J gene TRBJ2-5; D could derive from TRBD1 or TRBD2 (6 bases each). V was clipped by 4 bases and J by 1 base, with 11 bases between them. CDR1 and CDR2 from the germline V gene are SGHRS and YFSETQ. The CDR3 is 14 residues long. The CDR3 here is CASSTGAAQETQYF. The CDR3, as DNA: TGCGCCAGCAGCACGGGGGCGGCCCAAGAGACCCAGTACTTC. Using reference TRBV5-1 and TRBJ2-5 for the parts outside the CDR3, the full variable domain is KAGVTQTPRYLIKTRGQQVTLSCSPISGHRSVSWYQQTPGQGLQFLFEYFSETQRNKGNFPGRFSGRQFSNSRSEMNVSTLELGDSALYLCASSTGAAQETQYFGPGTRLLVL.

This clonotype was found a few times. The J gene is TRBJ2-3, the V gene TRBV7-2; no clear D gene. The CDR3 is 16 residues long. Trimming shortened V by 1 base and J by 2 bases, and 13 bases separated the two germline ends. CDR1 is SGHTA and CDR2 is FQGNSA in the germline V gene. Here the CDR3 DNA reads TGTGCCAGCAGCTTAGATGTAGGCGGTCCCACAGATACGCAGTATTTT. Protein product: CASSLDVGGPTDTQYF. Full variable domain (missing parts from reference TRBV7-2 and TRBJ2-3): GAGVSQSPSNKVTEKGKDVELRCDPISGHTALYWYRQSLGQGLEFLIYFQGNSAPDKSGLPSDRFSAERTGGSVSTLTIQRTQQEDSAVYLCASSLDVGGPTDTQYFGPGTRLTVL.

The chain links TRBV7-8 to TRBJ1-2, with TRBD1 matching 11 bases. The CDR3 totals 17 residues. J was trimmed by 4 bases and V by 5 bases; bases with no gene match: 12. CDR1 and CDR2 (germline): SGHVS, FQNEAQ. Written as DNA, the CDR3 is TGTGCCAGCAGCGGACGGACAGGGGGCCTCTCGGTCTATGGCTACACCTTC. Residues: CASSGRTGGLSVYGYTF.

The chain has TRBV7-3 and TRBJ2-2; the D is unclear. The CDR3 has 12 amino acids. Per germline, CDR1 SGHTA and CDR2 FQGTGA. The V gene lost 5 bases and the J gene lost 3 bases, with 4 bases spanning the gap. The DNA of the CDR3 is TGTGCCAGCAGCGGCTACACCGGGGAGCTGTTTTTT. Its protein product is CASSGYTGELFF.

This chain uses TRBV6-2 or TRBV6-3 with TRBJ1-1; D is perhaps TRBD1 (6 bases). Deletions cut 6 bases from V and 11 bases from J, with 19 bases between. This CDR3 has 13 residues. Germline V CDR1 and CDR2: MNHEY, SVGEGT. The CDR3: CASRMDSAREAFF. CDR3 nucleotide sequence: TGTGCCAGCAGGATGGACAGCGCCAGGGAGGCTTTCTTT.

Ten or more counts support this clonotype. The chain has TRBV7-2 and TRBJ2-5; 8 nucleotides agree with TRBD1. Per germline, CDR1 SGHTA and CDR2 FQGNSA. With V trimmed by 2 bases and J by 3 bases, 5 bases remained unmatched. CDR3 size: 15 residues. Here the CDR3 reads CASSLMWTGKETQYF. The CDR3 DNA is TGTGCCAGCAGCTTAATGTGGACAGGGAAAGAGACCCAGTACTTC.

This clonotype has more than one count but fewer than ten. The gene calls are TRBV19 and TRBJ2-1; 8 nucleotides match TRBD2. Per the germline V gene, CDR1 is LNHDA and CDR2 is SQIVND (reference sequence). The CDR3 runs to 17 residues. The ends lost 1 base at V and 0 bases at J; junction bases unmatched: 5. The CDR3 DNA reads TGTGCCAGTAGTATAGGGGGAAGCGGGGGCTCCTACAATGAGCAGTTCTTC. This gives the protein CASSIGGSGGSYNEQFF.

The V gene is TRBV4-3, the J gene TRBJ2-7; D remains ambiguous. The CDR3 totals 10 residues. Germline V gene lookup returns CDR1 LGHNA and CDR2 YSLEER. The V and J ends lost 2 bases and 12 bases respectively, with 8 bases between them. The CDR3 spells CASSQPRRYV. DNA for the CDR3: TGCGCCAGCAGCCAACCCCGACGGTACGTC.

This clonotype was picked up a small number of times. The rearrangement links TRBV5-6 to TRBJ2-1; D perhaps matches TRBD1 (6 bases). The V end lost 6 bases, the J end lost 0 bases, and 10 bases lay between the germline ends. The germline gives CDR1 SGHDT, CDR2 YYEEEE. The CDR3 is 14 residues long. CDR3 coding DNA: TGTGCCAGCATGTTGGGGGCCTCCTACAATGAGCAGTTCTTC. Its protein is CASMLGASYNEQFF.

The CDR3 is CASFVRSGTEAFF. For the CDR3, the DNA is TGTGCCAGCTTCGTTAGGTCGGGCACTGAAGCTTTCTTT. The chain recombines TRBV12-3 or TRBV12-4 with TRBJ1-1, with D hard to call. This CDR3 region has 13 residues. With 8 bases removed from V and 4 bases from J, the gap between germline ends came to 14 bases.

This clonotype was detected a few times. The chain joins TRBV12-5 to TRBJ1-1; D remains unclear. Trimming removed 0 bases from V and 1 base from J, with 15 bases in between. This CDR3 is 17 amino acids long. Per the germline V gene, CDR1 is LGHNT and CDR2 is FRNRAP. The chain's CDR3 is CASGLVQKVDPNTEAFF. The CDR3 DNA follows: TGTGCTAGTGGTTTGGTACAGAAGGTCGACCCGAACACTGAAGCTTTCTTT. Using reference TRBV12-5 and TRBJ1-1 for the parts outside the CDR3, the full variable domain is DARVTQTPRHKVTEMGQEVTMRCQPILGHNTVFWYRQTMMQGLELLAYFRNRAPLDDSGMPKDRFSAEMPDATLATLKIQPSEPRDSAVYFCASGLVQKVDPNTEAFFGQGTRLTVV.

This clonotype was recorded a few times. The gene calls are TRBV27 and TRBJ2-5; D gene ambiguous. Germline V gene sequence: CDR1 MNHEY, CDR2 SMNVEV (reference sequence). V lost 7 bases and J 2 bases, leaving 14 bases between the germline ends. CDR3 length equals 14 residues. CDR3 loop: CASTERALQETQYF. CDR3 coding DNA: TGTGCCAGCACCGAACGAGCCTTGCAAGAGACCCAGTACTTC.

Note on this clonotype: A read error may account for a junction end that differs from germline. The chain combines TRBV15 with TRBJ1-1; tentative D call: TRBD1 (5 bases). CDR3 length: 14 residues. Germline V gene data show CDR1 as LNHNV and CDR2 as YYDKDF (reference sequence). The chain's CDR3 is CATRRVGEKTEAFF. The CDR3 DNA sequence: TGTGCCACCAGGAGAGTGGGGGAGAAAACTGAAGCTTTCTTT. Supplemented by reference TRBV15 and TRBJ1-1, the full variable domain reads DAMVIQNPRYQVTQFGKPVTLSCSQTLNHNVMYWYQQKSSQAPKLLFHYYDKDFNNEADTPDNFQSRRPNTSFCFLDIRSPGLGDTAMYLCATRRVGEKTEAFFGQGTRLTVV.

There are many counts of this clonotype. The V gene is TRBV7-2, the J gene TRBJ2-5; TRBD1 matches at 8 bases. The germline gives CDR1 SGHTA, CDR2 FQGNSA. The CDR3 sequence is 13 residues long. After removal of 4 bases from V and 3 bases from J, the junction contained 1 base not matched to a gene. The DNA for the CDR3 is TGTGCCAGCAGCTGGACAGGGAAAGAGACCCAGTACTTC. Its translation: CASSWTGKETQYF.

The genes are TRBV27 and TRBJ1-1; D unresolved. The CDR3 has 14 residues. Germline assignment: CDR1 MNHEY and CDR2 SMNVEV (reference sequence). V was shortened by 5 bases and J by 0 bases, with 10 bases between the two germline ends. CDR3 DNA sequence: TGTGCCAGCAGTCCAACCTCCGTGAACACTGAAGCTTTCTTT. Protein product: CASSPTSVNTEAFF.